The 18 T cell receptor beta chains below all came from one sample that was sequenced in a study of tumor-infiltrating lymphocytes in primary liver carcinoma. A constant-region primer served to make TCR beta cDNA from approximately 490 ng total RNA. Slightly modified ARM-PCR served as the procedure for the TCR beta libraries. These libraries came from three rounds of nested multiplex PCR. TRBV1-TRBV30 forward primers and a C-beta reverse primer were used in the first two PCR rounds, which each ran for around 10 cycles. TCRdb fed the multiplex PCR reads into MiXCR, producing one record per CDR3 protein. Of more than 95,000 distinct CDR3 sequences listed, about four fifths are singletons. Co-extracted RNA and DNA came from 20-30 mg of unsorted bulk tissue. The sample taken for sequencing was liver tumor tissue from sampling region 3. The subset here: tumor region T3, left-lateral pole. All receptors come from a man in his forties with primary liver carcinoma and hepatitis B virus infection.

On this clonotype itself: This CDR3 is missing its conserved last phenylalanine or tryptophan, likely due to a read error. No DNA is shown, since the ends of the CDR3 on it are uncertain; the CDR3 is the one TCRdb lists. The rearrangement uses TRBV29-1 and TRBJ2-1. Inclusive of both ends, the CDR3 amounts to 12 amino acids. From germline, CDR1 is SQVTM and CDR2 ANQGSEA. The CDR3 sequence is CSVDSRIHEQLL.

Remarks on this clonotype: One junction end does not reproduce the germline sequence, and a read error may be involved. The gene calls are TRBV30 and TRBJ2-7, with D perhaps given as TRBD1 or TRBD2 (5 bases each). Germline V lookup: CDR1 GTSNPN, CDR2 SVGIG (reference sequence). This CDR3 region has 14 residues. The CDR3 loop reads CAWINTGIGDERYF. The CDR3, as DNA: TGTGCCTGGATTAATACCGGGATAGGGGACGAGCGGTACTTC.

Notes on this clonotype: Compared with germline, one end of the junction differs, possibly owing to a read error. The V call is TRBV29-1, the J call TRBJ2-2; no firm D call. CDR3 length: 15 amino acids. CDR1 SQVTM and CDR2 ANQGSEA come from the germline V gene. The CDR3 spells CSVGTNAANTRELFF. The CDR3 DNA is TGCAGCGTTGGCACTAACGCGGCGAACACCAGGGAGCTGTTTTTT.

As concerns this clonotype: Here the CDR3 omits its conserved ending phenylalanine or tryptophan, so a read error is the likely source. The chain employs TRBV12-3 or TRBV12-4 and TRBJ2-5; 7 bases are shared with TRBD2. The CDR3 covers 14 residues. CDR3 region: CTSIPREDMLTQYS. DNA for the CDR3: TGTACCAGCATCCCCCGGGAGGATATGTTGACCCAGTACTCC.

For this clonotype: The junction does not match germline at one end; this may be a read error. The rearrangement links TRBV28 to TRBJ1-2; 7 bases fit TRBD1. The V gene's germline CDR1 is MDHEN and CDR2 SYDVKM. This CDR3 has 12 residues. CDR3 in amino acids: CASNLRGQAEIF. In DNA form, the CDR3 reads TGTGCCAGCAATTTGAGGGGGCAGGCTGAGATCTTC.

A note on this clonotype: At one boundary the junction diverges from the germline segment, which might be a read error. The chain links TRBV11-1 to TRBJ2-2; the D gene is possibly TRBD1 (5 bases). There are 15 residues in the CDR3. CDR1 and CDR2 from the germline V gene are SGHAT and FQDESV (reference sequence). CDR3 nucleotides: TGTGCCAGTAGCTATACAGGACCTTTCTCCGGTGAGCCGTTTTTT. Protein sequence: CASSYTGPFSGEPFF.

The chain employs TRBV29-1 and TRBJ2-7; the D is unclear. V lost 2 bases and J lost 5, with 13 bases in between. CDR3 length: 13 residues. Germline V gene data show CDR1 as SQVTM and CDR2 as ANQGSEA. The DNA for the CDR3 is TGCAGCGTTGAATTAGGGATGTTCCACGAGCAGTACTTC. Protein product: CSVELGMFHEQYF.

The chain employs TRBV12-3 or TRBV12-4 and TRBJ1-2; the D gene is possibly TRBD1 (6 bases). With 10 bases removed from V and 6 bases from J, the gap between germline ends came to 15 bases. The CDR3 length is 12 residues. In DNA, the CDR3 is TGTGCCACCGAACAGGGAGTCGATGGCTACACCTTC. Protein sequence: CATEQGVDGYTF.

J is TRBJ2-7 and V is TRBV12-3 or TRBV12-4; TRBD2 agrees at 9 bases. The CDR3 consists of 15 residues. Trimming removed 5 bases from V and 6 bases from J; junction bases left unmatched: 11. CDR3 sequence (DNA): TGTGCCAGCAGTCCCTCCGCCGCGGGAGGGCTCGAGCAGTACTTC. It is translated as CASSPSAAGGLEQYF.

In the case of this clonotype: A read error may account for a junction end that differs from germline. V gene TRBV28 combines with J gene TRBJ1-3; maybe TRBD1 (5 bases). The germline gives CDR1 MDHEN, CDR2 SYDVKM. The CDR3 has 16 amino acids. The CDR3 region is CTSSLSLAGSGNTIYF. CDR3 bases: TGTACCAGCAGCCTCTCCCTAGCAGGGAGTGGAAACACCATATATTTT.

This chain uses TRBV7-2 with TRBJ1-3; D is uncertain. Germline CDR1 is SGHTA and CDR2 is FQGNSA. This CDR3 has 16 residues. Trimming removed 1 base from V and 4 bases from J, with 14 bases in between. The CDR3 DNA reads TGTGCCAGCAGCTTAGGGACCCCTAGCACAGGAAACACCATATATTTT. This codes for CASSLGTPSTGNTIYF.

As for this clonotype: A much larger clone lies a single base off, so this may be a read error. The rearrangement joins TRBV5-1 to TRBJ2-3, with a possible D match to TRBD2 (6 bases). The germline V gene has CDR1 SGHRS and CDR2 YFSETQ. V shed 2 bases and J shed 0 bases, with 10 bases lying between them. The length of the CDR3 is 15 residues. The CDR3 DNA is TGCGCCAGCAGCTTTGGCGGGGTTAGCACAGATACGCAGTATTTT. The encoded protein is CASSFGGVSTDTQYF.

A word on this clonotype: The germline gene is not matched at one end of the junction; a read error may be the cause. The rearrangement links TRBV6-1 to TRBJ2-7, with D hard to call. From germline, CDR1 is MNHNS and CDR2 SASEGT. This CDR3 has 14 residues. CDR3 amino acids: CASSEGPSTYEQYF. For the CDR3, the DNA is TGTGCCAGCAGTGAAGGCCCCAGCACCTACGAGCAGTACTTT.

In regard to this clonotype: This CDR3 fails to terminate in the conserved phenylalanine or tryptophan, so it likely reflects a read error. The chain joins TRBV29-1 to TRBJ2-2; D unclear. CDR1 is SQVTM and CDR2 is ANQGSEA in the germline V gene. V lost 5 bases, J lost 6 bases, and 10 bases lay in between. The length of the CDR3 is 12 residues. For the CDR3, the DNA is TGCAGCGTTATGTGTAACCCCGGGGAGCTGTTTTCT. Amino acid sequence: CSVMCNPGELFS.

In the case of this clonotype: An end of the junction differs from the germline gene, which may be a read error. The rearrangement links TRBV29-1 to TRBJ2-5, with D perhaps matching TRBD1 (5 bases). This CDR3 is built from 14 residues. Germline values: CDR1 SQVTM, CDR2 ANQGSEA. The CDR3: CSTRRGGRPEIQYF. CDR3 nucleotides: TGCAGCACCAGAAGGGGCGGTCGTCCCGAGATCCAGTACTTC.

To note about this clonotype: The junction departs from germline at one end; a sequencing error may be responsible. The chain has TRBV4-1 and TRBJ1-1, with D perhaps TRBD1 (5 bases). Germline V gene lookup returns CDR1 MGHRA and CDR2 YSYEKL. The CDR3 has 12 amino acids. The DNA for the CDR3 is TGCGCCATCAGCCAAGTTGATTCTAGGGGTATCTTT. Translated: CAISQVDSRGIF.

The chain employs TRBV6-2 or TRBV6-3 and TRBJ2-7; no reliable D call. The CDR3 consists of 14 residues. V was cut by 6 bases and J by 4 bases, with 16 bases left in between. Germline CDR1 MNHEY, CDR2 SVGEGT. In DNA, the CDR3 is TGTGCCAGCAGCTCCCTACTAACGGATTACGAGCAGTACTTC. As protein: CASSSLLTDYEQYF.

Concerning this clonotype itself: Sequence at one end of the junction differs from germline and may be a read error. The V call is TRBV28, the J call TRBJ2-1; the D gene is possibly TRBD2 (6 bases). CDR3 size: 15 residues. Germline V gene data show CDR1 as MDHEN and CDR2 as SYDVKM. CDR3 loop: CTSSLGSGFYNEHFF. CDR3 nucleotides: TGTACCAGCAGCCTCGGGAGCGGATTCTACAATGAGCACTTCTTC.